This TCR beta chain came from a study of spatial heterogeneity in lung cancer. This CDR3 has 14 residues. After removal of 9 bases from V and 1 base from J, the junction contained 7 bases not matched to a gene. Germline CDR1 and CDR2: MNHEY and SMNVEV (reference sequence). TCRdb redid the calling of the 5' RACE reads with MiXCR, one entry per CDR3 protein. The sample lists 30,000 to 45,000 distinct CDR3 sequences; more than 7% were seen once. The time point: sample taken at primary tumor resection. The sample in question was PBMCs, obtained at surgery. V usage is TRBV27 and J usage is TRBJ1-1, with TRBD1 matching over 8 bases. The receptor was derived from a female donor with early-stage non-small cell lung cancer. The CDR3 protein is CASTGGWGNTEAFF. CDR3 DNA: TGTGCCAGTACAGGGGGGTGGGGGAACACTGAAGCTTTCTTT.